This T cell receptor (beta chain) came from a study of CD8 T cells in Susac syndrome (dated by TCRdb to about 2019). Study-wide context: The study used repertoire sequencing to test whether antigen drove CD8+ T cell activation and differentiation in Susac syndrome.

What the research found in general, with its limitations: The number of individuals in the TCR sequencing and HLA analysis was acknowledged as relatively small.

RNA was extracted with the RNeasy kit and about 0.45 to 1 ug was reverse transcribed using random hexamers. TCR beta CDR3 regions were amplified with the immunoSEQ multiplex PCR assay covering 54 Vbeta and 13 Jbeta segments. Bias from PCR amplification was corrected by using a synthetic template baseline for primer optimization and for computational correction. The authors' analysis ran thus. Reads were annotated to V, D and J genes per IMGT and analyzed with immunoSEQ Analyzer, keeping only productive sequences. Clonality was calculated as one minus the Shannon entropy normalized by log2 of the number of productive unique sequences. Public and private clones were assessed among the 100 most prevalent clones of each patient and control. A clone was defined as Susac-specific if it was absent from the healthy and MS cohorts, from approximately 980 published viral clones and from other ImmuneACCESS disease sequences. The public reads were reprocessed in TCRdb via fastp at Q25 and MiXCR, keeping in-frame beta chains. All rows with the same CDR3 protein become a single entry with the most common DNA and genes. The V and J calls were determined by TCRdb, not by the authors. The sample table records a few hundred thousand distinct CDR3 sequences; roughly 96% of these occur just once. The ten most abundant clones make up roughly 0.1% of the sample.

Remarks on this clonotype: Its antigen target is currently unknown. No quality values exist for individual bases; no much larger clone is one base distant.

High-throughput TCR beta sequencing profiled peripheral blood CD8+ and CD4+ T cells from healthy donors, Susac syndrome patients and multiple sclerosis patients. Treatment-naive patients with stable or active relapsing-remitting disease fulfilling revised McDonald criteria were used as multiple sclerosis controls. Bulk CD8+ and CD4+ T cells were purified by magnetic negative isolation, whereas CD8+ TEMRA cells were enriched by FACS. Blood was collected in EDTA tubes and processed within 24 hours, with PBMCs isolated through density gradient centrifugation. PBMCs intended for TCR sequencing were frozen in liquid nitrogen and were later thawed in a 37 degrees C water bath. A purity of at least 90% was achieved for sorted or isolated CD4+, CD8+ and CD8+ TEMRA cells. Material: CD4+ T cells from PBMCs. The clonotype originates from a human donor with multiple sclerosis.

For the CDR3, the sequence is CASSSGAFNSPLHF. The bases are TGTGCCAGCAGTTCCGGAGCCTTCAATTCACCCCTCCACTTT. The sequence is built from TRBV6-5 and TRBJ1-6; the D gene remains uncertain. The CDR3 starts with the cysteine, ends with the phenylalanine, and has 14 residues. Solely the CDR3 DNA is kept, with 42 bases framed from the first base. V loses 4 bases, J loses 7 bases, and the germline ends lie 11 bases apart. In the germline V gene, CDR1 corresponds to MNHEY and CDR2 to SVGAGI.